This T cell receptor beta chain was identified during a study of vaccination effects on CD4 cells after COVID-19. The data were produced by immunoSEQ multiplex PCR, yet TCRdb's version contains in-frame clones alone and is incomplete. This sample yields 70,000 to 85,000 clones, of which more than 70% are seen a single time; roughly 2% belongs to the top ten. Points on this clone: What it recognizes is unknown.

The authors isolated CD4+ T cells after nine to eleven days of culture. The sample consisted of CD4+ T cells from PBMCs cultured without peptide, taken before COVID-19 vaccination. This receptor was identified in a human donor who received a COVID-19 vaccine.

For the CDR3, the DNA is TGTGCCAGCAGCTCCCGGATGCAGGATACGCAGTATTTT. This codes for CASSSRMQDTQYF. J is TRBJ2-3 and V is TRBV11-2, with D unclear. The CDR3 runs to 13 residues. The V and J ends lost 4 bases and 6 bases respectively, with 11 bases between them. Germline CDR1 reads SGHAT; CDR2 reads FQNNGV. Combining the CDR3 with reference TRBV11-2 and TRBJ2-3 gives the whole variable domain EAGVAQSPRYKIIEKRQSVAFWCNPISGHATLYWYQQILGQGPKLLIQFQNNGVVDDSQLPKDRFSAERLKGVDSTLKIQPAKLEDSAVYLCASSSRMQDTQYFGPGTRLTVL.